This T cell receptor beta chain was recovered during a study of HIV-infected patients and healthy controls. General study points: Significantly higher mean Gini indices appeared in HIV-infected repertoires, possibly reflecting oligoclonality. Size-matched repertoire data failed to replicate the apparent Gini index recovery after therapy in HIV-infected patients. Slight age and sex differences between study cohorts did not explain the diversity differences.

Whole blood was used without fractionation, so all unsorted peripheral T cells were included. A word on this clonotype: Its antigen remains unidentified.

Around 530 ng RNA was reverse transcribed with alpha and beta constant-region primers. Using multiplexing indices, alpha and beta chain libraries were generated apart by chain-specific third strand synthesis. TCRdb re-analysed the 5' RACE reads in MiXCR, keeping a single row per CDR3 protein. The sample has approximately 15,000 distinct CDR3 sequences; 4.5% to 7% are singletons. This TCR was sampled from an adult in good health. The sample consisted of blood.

The CDR3 spells CASSLAVFSGNTIYF. The CDR3 bases are TGTGCCAGCAGCTTAGCCGTATTCTCTGGAAACACCATATATTTT. The chain joins TRBV7-9 to TRBJ1-3, with D uncertain. The CDR3 covers 15 residues. Per germline, CDR1 SEHNR and CDR2 FQNEAQ (reference sequence). V was shortened by 0 bases and J by 0 bases, with 6 bases between the two germline ends.